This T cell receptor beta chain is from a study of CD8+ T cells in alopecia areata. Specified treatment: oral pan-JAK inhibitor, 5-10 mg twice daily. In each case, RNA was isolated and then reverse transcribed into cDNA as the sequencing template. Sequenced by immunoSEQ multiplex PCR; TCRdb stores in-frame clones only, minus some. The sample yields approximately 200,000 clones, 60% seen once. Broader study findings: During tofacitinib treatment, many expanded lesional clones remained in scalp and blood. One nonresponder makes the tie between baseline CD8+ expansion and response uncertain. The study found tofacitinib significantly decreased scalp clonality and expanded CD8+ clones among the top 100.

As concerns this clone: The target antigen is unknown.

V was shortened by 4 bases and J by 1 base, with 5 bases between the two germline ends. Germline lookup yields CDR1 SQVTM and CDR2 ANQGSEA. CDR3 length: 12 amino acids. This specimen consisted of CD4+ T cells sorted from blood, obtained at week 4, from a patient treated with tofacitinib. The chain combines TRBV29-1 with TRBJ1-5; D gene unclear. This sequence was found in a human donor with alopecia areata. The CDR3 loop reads CSVGQSNQPQHF. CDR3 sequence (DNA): TGCAGCGTTGGCCAGAGCAATCAGCCCCAGCATTTT.